The TCR beta chain under discussion was sequenced for a study of T cell changes during pregnancy in multiple sclerosis. The method was immunoSEQ multiplex PCR; TCRdb's version includes in-frame clones alone and lacks a portion of them. The sample lists around 69,000 clones, about nine tenths occurring once. CDR1 and CDR2 from the germline V gene are SGHAT and FQNNGV. This CDR3 has 10 residues. The V gene lost 11 bases and the J gene lost 5 bases, with 10 bases spanning the gap. This specimen was peripheral blood, taken in the first trimester of pregnancy. This chain links TRBV11-2 with TRBJ2-7, with D possibly being TRBD1 (5 bases). The TCR was taken from a female donor with multiple sclerosis, enrolled in a pregnancy study. CDR3 sequence (DNA): TGTGCCTGGGGCCGGAACGAGCAGTACTTC. Translating it yields CAWGRNEQYF.